This paragraph reports one TCR beta chain. Its antigen is not known. This sample was taken from a study of T cell responses to AZD1222 COVID-19 vaccine. Findings and caveats of the study: Donors were chiefly white British, with a greater number of females, and clonal diversity was perhaps underestimated. The reported proportion of spike-specific TCRs targeting unmutated variant regions was nearly half. Seropositive status at baseline applied to only six AZD1222 recipients.

Trimming took off 3 bases at V and 8 bases at J, with 20 bases between the two ends. The CDR3 has 16 amino acids. CDR1 is MNHNS, CDR2 SASEGT, per germline. Assay: immunoSEQ multiplex PCR; the TCRdb copy retains only in-frame clones and omits some. The repertoire holds 150,000 to 190,000 clones, with roughly 90% as singletons. Sequenced material: peripheral blood, taken 28 days after the second AZD1222 dose. The V and J genes are TRBV6-1 and TRBJ2-1, with no clear D. The receptor was isolated from an adult who received the AZD1222 COVID-19 vaccine. CDR3 sequence: CASSDDDWPQEHEQFF. For the CDR3, the DNA is TGTGCCAGCAGTGACGATGACTGGCCGCAGGAACATGAGCAGTTCTTC.